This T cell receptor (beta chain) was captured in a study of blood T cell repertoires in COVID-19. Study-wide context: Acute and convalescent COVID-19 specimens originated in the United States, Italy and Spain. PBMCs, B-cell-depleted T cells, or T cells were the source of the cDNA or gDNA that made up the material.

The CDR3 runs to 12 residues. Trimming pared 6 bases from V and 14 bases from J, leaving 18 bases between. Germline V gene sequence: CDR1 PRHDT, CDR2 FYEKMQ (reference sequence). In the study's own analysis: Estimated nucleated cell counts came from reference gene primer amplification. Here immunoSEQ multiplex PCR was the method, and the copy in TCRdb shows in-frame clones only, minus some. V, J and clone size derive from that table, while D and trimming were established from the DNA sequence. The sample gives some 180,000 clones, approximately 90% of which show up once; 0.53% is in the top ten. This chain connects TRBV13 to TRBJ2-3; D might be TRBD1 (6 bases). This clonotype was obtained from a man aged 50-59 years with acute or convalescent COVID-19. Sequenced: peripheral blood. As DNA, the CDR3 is TGTGCCAGCAGTATAGACAGGAGAGGAGCGTATTTT. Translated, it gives CASSIDRRGAYF.